This TCR beta chain was captured by sequencing in a study of blood T cell repertoires in COVID-19. Study details: COVID-19 samples, acute and convalescent, were from the United States, Italy and Spain. T cells, B-cell-depleted T cells, or PBMCs supplied cDNA or gDNA.

In the authors' workflow: Using reference gene primer amplification, nucleated cell counts were estimated. Sequencing used immunoSEQ multiplex PCR; TCRdb keeps in-frame clones, though not all of them. V, J and clone size are taken as reported in that table, and D and trimming were inferred from the DNA itself. The repertoire includes roughly 180,000 clones, approximately 79% of them detected once, and around a sixth sits in the top ten. From germline, CDR1 is ENHRY and CDR2 SYGVKD. The CDR3 is 14 amino acids. V shed 0 bases and J shed 8 bases, with 13 bases lying between them. The sequence was collected from a man aged 55 to 69 with active or convalescent COVID-19. The chain links TRBV10-3 to TRBJ1-2; D remains ambiguous. The sequenced sample consisted of peripheral blood. The CDR3 region has the DNA TGTGCCATCAGTGAGTCCGAGGCTATGGAGGGCTACACCTTC. Its protein is CAISESEAMEGYTF.